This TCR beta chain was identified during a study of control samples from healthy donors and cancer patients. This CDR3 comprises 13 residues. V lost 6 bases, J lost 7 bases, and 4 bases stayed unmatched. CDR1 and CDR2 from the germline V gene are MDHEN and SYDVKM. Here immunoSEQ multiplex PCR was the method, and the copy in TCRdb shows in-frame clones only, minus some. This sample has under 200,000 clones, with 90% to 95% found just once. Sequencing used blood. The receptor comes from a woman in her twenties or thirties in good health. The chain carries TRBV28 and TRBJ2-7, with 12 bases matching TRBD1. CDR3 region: CASRGTGGREQYF. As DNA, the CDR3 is TGTGCCAGCAGGGGGACAGGGGGCAGGGAGCAGTACTTC.